A single sample gave rise to the 20 T cell receptor beta chains below, sequenced in a study of T cell repertoires in aging, cancer and after chemotherapy. Rearranged V-D-J TRB sequences were amplified with a mixed TRB-A/B primer pool. MiXCR, applied by TCRdb to the multiplex PCR reads, yields one record per CDR3 protein. The sample lists about 1,800 distinct CDR3 sequences, over 55% occurring once. The template was genomic DNA from peripheral blood, not RNA. The sample was blood. Receptors were obtained from a human donor with a blood cancer.

This clonotype has a handful of counts. V is TRBV19 and J is TRBJ2-1; D ambiguous. This CDR3 contains 14 residues. The ends were cut back, 1 base at V and 8 bases at J, with 12 bases in the middle. In germline, CDR1 is LNHDA, CDR2 SQIVND (reference sequence). In DNA, the CDR3 is TGTGCCAGTAGTATAGGGGCTAGTAGCCATGAGCAGTTCTTC. Encoded protein: CASSIGASSHEQFF. The full variable domain, completed using reference TRBV19 and TRBJ2-1, is DGGITQSPKYLFRKEGQNVTLSCEQNLNHDAMYWYRQDPGQGLRLIYYSQIVNDFQKGDIAEGYSVSREKKESFPLTVTSAQKNPTAFYLCASSIGASSHEQFFGPGTRLTVL.

This rearrangement joins TRBV19 to TRBJ2-7, with 11 bases lining up with TRBD2. The CDR3 spans 16 residues. V shed 7 bases and J 3 bases; nucleotides not matched to a gene: 11. Germline values: CDR1 LNHDA, CDR2 SQIVND (reference sequence). This CDR3 reads CASKFLAGGPLYEQYF. In DNA, the CDR3 is TGTGCCAGTAAATTCCTAGCGGGAGGACCCCTCTACGAGCAGTACTTC.

The chain is built from TRBV5-4 and TRBJ2-3; 7 bases are shared with TRBD2. Germline loops: CDR1 SGHNT, CDR2 YYREEE (reference sequence). The junction had 1 base not matched to a gene; V was cut back by 0 bases and J by 0 bases. This CDR3 contains 15 residues. CDR3 amino acids: CASSLDGGSTDTQYF. CDR3 nucleotides: TGTGCCAGCAGCTTGGACGGGGGGAGCACAGATACGCAGTATTTT.

The gene calls are TRBV11-1 and TRBJ2-6; the D call may be TRBD1 or TRBD2 (5 bases each). V lost 4 bases and J lost 0, with 16 bases in between. Germline CDR1 reads SGHAT; CDR2 reads FQDESV (reference sequence). The CDR3 is 18 amino acids. This chain's CDR3 is CASSWSEGMSSGANVLTF. In nucleotides, the CDR3 is TGTGCCAGCAGCTGGTCAGAGGGGATGAGCTCTGGGGCCAACGTCCTGACTTTC.

The J gene is TRBJ2-1, the V gene TRBV7-2; D is uncertain. V lost 5 bases to trimming and J lost 7 bases, with 12 bases between them. Germline lookup yields CDR1 SGHTA and CDR2 FQGNSA. The CDR3 runs 13 residues. The CDR3 nucleotides read TGTGCCAGCAGCCCAGCCCCCTTAAATGAGCAGTTCTTC. Its translation is CASSPAPLNEQFF.

This sequence joins TRBV6-5 and TRBJ1-2; no clear D gene. The V gene lost 5 bases and the J gene lost 4 bases, with 14 bases spanning the gap. The CDR3 sequence is 14 residues long. Per germline, CDR1 MNHEY and CDR2 SVGAGI. The CDR3 DNA reads TGTGCCAGCAGTCCGGGCGCCACCTCCTATGGCTACACCTTC. Its translation: CASSPGATSYGYTF.

The chain is built from TRBV6-1 and TRBJ2-4, with unresolved D. With 6 bases removed from V and 5 bases from J, the gap between germline ends came to 11 bases. Germline V gene sequence: CDR1 MNHNS, CDR2 SASEGT. This CDR3 has 13 residues. The CDR3 coding sequence is TGTGCCAGCAGAGAGGTGGTAGAAAACATTCAGTACTTC. Residues: CASREVVENIQYF.

The J gene is TRBJ2-3, the V gene TRBV7-6; 10 bases align to TRBD2. The CDR3 runs 16 residues. V shed 4 bases and J 1 base; nucleotides not matched to a gene: 5. The germline V gene has CDR1 SGHVS and CDR2 FNYEAQ. The CDR3 region is CASSSSGTSGTDTQYF. Here the CDR3 DNA reads TGTGCCAGCAGCTCGTCCGGGACTAGCGGCACAGATACGCAGTATTTT.

This chain links TRBV24-1 with TRBJ2-6; D uncertain. V was cut by 5 bases and J by 0 bases, with 16 bases left in between. Germline CDR1 is KGHDR and CDR2 is SFDVKD. The CDR3 consists of 18 residues. The CDR3 sequence: CATSGPPTHRSGANVLTF. CDR3 sequence (DNA): TGTGCCACCAGTGGGCCCCCGACCCACCGCTCTGGGGCCAACGTCCTGACTTTC.

The rearrangement links TRBV6-2 or TRBV6-3 to TRBJ2-5, with unresolved D. Germline V gene data show CDR1 as MNHEY and CDR2 as SVGEGT. The germline V and J ends were trimmed by 6 bases and 5 bases, with 7 bases remaining between them. CDR3 length equals 11 residues. The CDR3 here is CASRQVETQYF. CDR3 nucleotides: TGTGCCAGCAGGCAGGTTGAGACCCAGTACTTC.

The V and J genes are TRBV19 and TRBJ2-5, with TRBD1 matching over 8 bases. The germline gives CDR1 LNHDA, CDR2 SQIVND (reference sequence). The V and J ends lost 1 base and 6 bases, in that order; junction bases with no gene match: 4. The CDR3 totals 14 residues. CDR3 region: CASSIVGQGKTQYF. The CDR3 DNA reads TGTGCCAGTAGTATAGTCGGACAGGGAAAGACCCAGTACTTC. Full variable domain (rest looked up from reference TRBV19 and TRBJ2-5): DGGITQSPKYLFRKEGQNVTLSCEQNLNHDAMYWYRQDPGQGLRLIYYSQIVNDFQKGDIAEGYSVSREKKESFPLTVTSAQKNPTAFYLCASSIVGQGKTQYFGPGTRLLVL.

CDR3 sequence (DNA): TGTGCCAGCAGTTCGGCCCGGACAGAGAATCAGCCCCAGCATTTT. Its translation: CASSSARTENQPQHF. V and J are TRBV6-5 and TRBJ1-5; weak D call: TRBD1 (6 bases). The CDR3 sequence is 15 residues long. V dropped 4 bases and J dropped 4 bases, with 14 bases sitting between them. Germline loops: CDR1 MNHEY, CDR2 SVGAGI.

This chain links TRBV19 with TRBJ2-3; D perhaps matches TRBD2 (5 bases). The germline gives CDR1 LNHDA, CDR2 SQIVND (reference sequence). The CDR3 spans 14 residues. The V and J ends lost 5 bases and 0 bases respectively, with 9 bases between them. CDR3 region: CASSHGVSTDTQYF. The CDR3 bases are TGTGCCAGTAGTCACGGGGTGAGCACAGATACGCAGTATTTT.

The chain links TRBV27 to TRBJ2-2; TRBD1 agrees at 11 bases. Germline V CDR1 and CDR2: MNHEY, SMNVEV (reference sequence). V lost 6 bases, J lost 6 bases, and 9 bases stayed unmatched. This CDR3 has 16 amino acids. Written as DNA, the CDR3 is TGTGCCAGCAGCCATAACCCGGGACAGGGGGCCGGGGAGCTGTTTTTT. Translation gives CASSHNPGQGAGELFF.

V gene TRBV6-5 combines with J gene TRBJ1-3; D gene uncertain. The length of the CDR3 is 15 residues. V lost 0 bases and J 3 bases, leaving 9 bases between the germline ends. Germline CDR1 is MNHEY and CDR2 is SVGAGI. In DNA form, the CDR3 reads TGTGCCAGCAGTTACTCGAGAGACGGTGGAAACACCATATATTTT. Its protein is CASSYSRDGGNTIYF.

This clonotype was seen a handful of times. The chain combines TRBV11-1 with TRBJ2-3; D is ambiguous. The V and J ends lost 3 bases and 4 bases respectively, with 5 bases between them. The CDR3 spans 12 residues. Germline CDR1 and CDR2: SGHAT and FQDESV (reference sequence). CDR3 DNA: TGTGCCAGCAGCTTCGCCCCAGATACGCAGTATTTT. Translating it yields CASSFAPDTQYF. Using reference TRBV11-1 and TRBJ2-3 for the parts outside the CDR3, the full variable domain is EAEVAQSPRYKITEKSQAVAFWCDPISGHATLYWYRQILGQGPELLVQFQDESVVDDSQLPKDRFSAERLKGVDSTLKIQPAELGDSAMYLCASSFAPDTQYFGPGTRLTVL.

The chain links TRBV11-1 to TRBJ2-5, with D possibly being TRBD2 (6 bases). V lost 3 bases and J 5 bases, leaving 16 bases between the germline ends. This CDR3 has 15 residues. In germline, CDR1 is SGHAT, CDR2 FQDESV (reference sequence). DNA of the CDR3: TGTGCCAGCAGCTTCGGGGGTCCCTATACGGAGACCCAGTACTTC. Amino acid sequence: CASSFGGPYTETQYF.

This chain links TRBV6-5 with TRBJ1-2; 9 nucleotides agree with TRBD1. Germline trimming cut 6 bases from V and 4 bases from J; bases unmatched to any gene: 9. CDR1 and CDR2 (germline): MNHEY, SVGAGI. This CDR3 has 15 residues. CDR3 sequence reads: CASRYRTGAGYGYTF. The CDR3 region has the DNA TGTGCCAGCAGATACAGGACAGGGGCTGGCTATGGCTACACCTTC.

This clonotype was seen more than once but under ten times. The genes are TRBV6-2 or TRBV6-3 and TRBJ2-1; 11 bases agree with TRBD2. V gave up 7 bases and J gave up 7 bases; unmatched junction bases: 3. The germline V gene encodes CDR1 MNHEY and CDR2 SVGEGT. The CDR3 extends over 13 amino acids. CDR3 protein: CASKVAGGNEQFF. CDR3 nucleotide sequence: TGTGCCAGCAAAGTAGCGGGAGGGAATGAGCAGTTCTTC.

The CDR3 spells CASRQAGLYEQYF. CDR3 in DNA: TGTGCCAGCAGACAAGCGGGGTTATACGAGCAGTACTTC. The V call is TRBV6-5, the J call TRBJ2-7; 7 nucleotides line up with TRBD2. The ends lost 6 bases at V and 4 bases at J; junction bases unmatched: 6. Germline V gene sequence: CDR1 MNHEY, CDR2 SVGAGI. This CDR3 is built from 13 residues.